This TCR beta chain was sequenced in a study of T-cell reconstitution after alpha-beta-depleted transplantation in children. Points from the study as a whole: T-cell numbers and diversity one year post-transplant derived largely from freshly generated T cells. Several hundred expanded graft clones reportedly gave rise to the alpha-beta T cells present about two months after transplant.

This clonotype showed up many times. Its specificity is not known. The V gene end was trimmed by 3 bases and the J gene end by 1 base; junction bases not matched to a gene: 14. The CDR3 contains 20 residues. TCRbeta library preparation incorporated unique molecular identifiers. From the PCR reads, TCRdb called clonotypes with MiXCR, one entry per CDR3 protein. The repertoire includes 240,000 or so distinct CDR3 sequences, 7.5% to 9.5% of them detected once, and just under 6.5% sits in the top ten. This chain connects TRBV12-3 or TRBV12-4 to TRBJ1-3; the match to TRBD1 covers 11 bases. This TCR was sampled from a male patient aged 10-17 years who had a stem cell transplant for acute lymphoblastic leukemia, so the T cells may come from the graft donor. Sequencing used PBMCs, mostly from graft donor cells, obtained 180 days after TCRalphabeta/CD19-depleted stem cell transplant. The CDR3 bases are TGTGCCAGCAGTTTGACCAGCCTCGGGACAGGGGGATCGTCTGGAAACACCATATATTTT. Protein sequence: CASSLTSLGTGGSSGNTIYF.